The 20 T cell receptor beta chains below all came from one sample that was sequenced in a study of T cells after posttransplantation cyclophosphamide. TCRdb's table, derived via immunoSEQ multiplex PCR, lists solely in-frame clones and lacks some. The table includes fewer than 20,000 clones, roughly 80% detected once. Controls had myeloablative marrow grafts with methotrexate and calcineurin inhibitor, sampled at 1 year. The source was PBMCs, collected 440 to 450 days after allogeneic stem cell transplant with calcineurin inhibitor and methotrexate. These receptors originate from a male patient in his thirties who received an allogeneic stem cell transplant from an unrelated donor, was CMV-positive, and had acute and chronic GVHD. The graft donor may have contributed some T cells.

The chain links TRBV28 to TRBJ1-4, with 8 bases that match TRBD1. This CDR3 has 15 amino acids. V lost 4 bases to trimming and J lost 2 bases; unmatched junction nucleotides: 3. The germline V gene encodes CDR1 MDHEN and CDR2 SYDVKM. The CDR3 spells CASSYRTGTNEKLFF. The CDR3, as DNA: TGTGCCAGCAGTTACCGGACAGGGACTAATGAAAAACTGTTTTTT.

The V gene is TRBV4-3, the J gene TRBJ2-5; weak D call: TRBD2 (5 bases). The last part of the DNA fits TRBJ2-7 better; the J call may be wrong. Germline CDR1 and CDR2: LGHNA and YSLEER. The CDR3 runs 13 residues. This chain's CDR3 is CASSQGGLYEQYF. In DNA, the CDR3 is TGCGCCAGCAGCCAAGGCGGGCTCTACGAGCAGTACTTC.

This chain links TRBV28 with TRBJ1-2; D perhaps matches TRBD1 (5 bases). V lost 4 bases, J lost 7 bases, and 19 bases lay in between. Germline assignment: CDR1 MDHEN and CDR2 SYDVKM. The CDR3 is 15 amino acids. The CDR3 region is CASSSPGQGGFGYTF. The CDR3 DNA reads TGTGCCAGCAGTTCCCCCGGGCAGGGAGGTTTTGGCTACACCTTC.

The rearrangement joins TRBV6-1 to TRBJ1-2; TRBD1 agrees at 8 bases. Trimming cost V 5 bases and J 8 bases; bases outside gene matches: 7. The germline V gene has CDR1 MNHNS and CDR2 SASEGT. The CDR3 loop spans 13 amino acids. CDR3 sequence: CASSTLDRAGYTF. The CDR3 coding sequence is TGTGCCAGCAGTACCCTGGACAGGGCCGGCTACACCTTC.

This chain joins TRBV6-1 and TRBJ1-6; 7 positions agree with TRBD1. Unmatched junction bases numbered 10, after V lost 8 bases and J lost 9 bases. The CDR3 consists of 14 residues. Germline V gene sequence: CDR1 MNHNS, CDR2 SASEGT. The DNA of the CDR3 is TGTGCCAGCGGTGGGGGACAGTCGTCTTCACCCCTCCACTTT. The encoded protein is CASGGGQSSSPLHF.

The V gene is TRBV6-6, the J gene TRBJ2-7, with 8 nucleotides matching TRBD1. Germline V gene sequence: CDR1 MNHNY, CDR2 SVGAGI (reference sequence). V lost 5 bases to trimming and J lost 4 bases; unmatched junction nucleotides: 4. The CDR3 has 13 residues. In DNA form, the CDR3 reads TGTGCCAGCAGTGTGGGACAGGATTACGAGCAGTACTTC. This encodes CASSVGQDYEQYF.

V gene TRBV4-1 combines with J gene TRBJ1-1, with 7 bases identical to TRBD1. This CDR3 has 15 amino acids. CDR1 is MGHRA, CDR2 YSYEKL, per germline. V trimming: 0 bases; J trimming: 1 base; junction bases outside the gene matches: 2. CDR3 DNA: TGCGCCAGCAGCCAAGACCGGACAGGGAACACTGAAGCTTTCTTT. Its translation is CASSQDRTGNTEAFF.

The chain joins TRBV11-3 to TRBJ2-1; 14 bases align to TRBD2. Germline CDR1 and CDR2: SGHNT and YENEEA. The CDR3 contains 15 residues. With V trimmed by 5 bases and J by 8 bases, 5 bases remained unmatched. CDR3 nucleotides: TGTGCCAGCAGCCACGGGACTAGCGGGAGTCATGAGCAGTTCTTC. This gives the protein CASSHGTSGSHEQFF.

This rearrangement joins TRBV7-6 to TRBJ2-1; perhaps TRBD2 as D (5 bases). V was trimmed by 5 bases and J by 0 bases, leaving 14 bases between them. Germline CDR1 and CDR2: SGHVS and FNYEAQ. This CDR3 is built from 16 residues. For the CDR3, the DNA is TGTGCCAGCAGCCCTAGCCCAGCCAGCTCCTACAATGAGCAGTTCTTC. This encodes CASSPSPASSYNEQFF. Drawing the rest from reference TRBV7-6 and TRBJ2-1, the complete variable domain is GAGVSQSPRYKVTKRGQDVALRCDPISGHVSLYWYRQALGQGPEFLTYFNYEAQQDKSGLPNDRFSAERPEGSISTLTIQRTEQRDSAMYRCASSPSPASSYNEQFFGPGTRLTVL.

V and J are TRBV6-4 and TRBJ2-1; 13 nucleotides align to TRBD2. V was clipped by 4 bases and J by 8 bases; unmatched bases: 2. Germline-derived CDR1 and CDR2 are MRHNA and SNTAGT. This CDR3 is 14 amino acids long. CDR3 amino acids: CASSGTSGGYEQFF. The DNA for the CDR3 is TGTGCCAGCAGTGGGACTAGCGGGGGTTATGAGCAGTTCTTC.

The rearrangement links TRBV4-1 to TRBJ1-5; 9 bases match TRBD1. With V trimmed by 1 base and J by 3 bases, 1 base remained unmatched. The CDR3 loop spans 15 amino acids. Germline V gene sequence: CDR1 MGHRA, CDR2 YSYEKL. The CDR3 here is CASSQGTGANQPQHF. The CDR3 DNA sequence: TGCGCCAGCAGCCAAGGGACAGGGGCCAATCAGCCCCAGCATTTT.

V gene TRBV28 combines with J gene TRBJ1-2; TRBD1 might be the D (6 bases). The CDR3 has 13 residues. V lost 0 bases to trimming and J lost 6 bases, with 8 bases between them. CDR1 MDHEN and CDR2 SYDVKM come from the germline V gene. The CDR3 nucleotides read TGTGCCAGCAGTTTATGGCAGGGGCATGGCTACACCTTC. Its translation is CASSLWQGHGYTF.

This clone was seen more than once but under ten times. The V and J genes are TRBV10-3 and TRBJ2-7, with 9 bases lining up with TRBD1. CDR3 size: 17 residues. The germline V gene has CDR1 ENHRY and CDR2 SYGVKD. V lost 0 bases to trimming and J lost 7 bases; unmatched junction nucleotides: 13. The CDR3 coding sequence is TGTGCCATCAGTGAGTCAGTCTTGGGGACAGGGCCCATGGAGCAGTACTTC. It is translated as CAISESVLGTGPMEQYF.

V and J are TRBV12-5 and TRBJ2-7; 9 nucleotides match TRBD1. CDR1 LGHNT and CDR2 FRNRAP come from the germline V gene. The CDR3 is 17 residues long. Trimming took 0 bases from V and 4 from J; bases not matched to a gene: 10. The DNA for the CDR3 is TGTGCTAGTGGTTTGGTCACATCCGGGACAGGGTCATACGAGCAGTACTTC. Encoded protein: CASGLVTSGTGSYEQYF.

The V call is TRBV14, the J call TRBJ1-2, with 9 bases lining up with TRBD1. The CDR3 consists of 12 residues. In germline, CDR1 is SGHDN, CDR2 FVKESK. The trim removed 8 bases at V and 3 bases at J, leaving 1 base unmatched. CDR3 protein: CASGQGYYGYTF. As DNA, the CDR3 is TGTGCCAGCGGACAGGGGTACTATGGCTACACCTTC. The full variable domain, in which reference TRBV14 and TRBJ1-2 provide the parts outside the CDR3, is EAGVTQFPSHSVIEKGQTVTLRCDPISGHDNLYWYRRVMGKEIKFLLHFVKESKQDESGMPNNRFLAERTGGTYSTLKVQPAELEDSGVYFCASGQGYYGYTFGSGTRLTVV.

This clone was observed a handful of times. This chain connects TRBV9 to TRBJ1-3; tentatively, D is TRBD1 (5 bases). With 1 base removed from V and 4 bases from J, the gap between germline ends came to 12 bases. The CDR3 totals 15 residues. Germline values: CDR1 SGDLS, CDR2 YYNGEE. CDR3 region: CASSVSGGTGNTIYF. CDR3 coding DNA: TGTGCCAGCAGCGTATCGGGGGGTACCGGAAACACCATATATTTT.

The rearrangement uses TRBV5-6 and TRBJ2-1; 9 nucleotides agree with TRBD2. CDR1 is SGHDT and CDR2 is YYEEEE in the germline V gene. Trimming removed 3 bases from V and 9 bases from J; junction bases left unmatched: 4. This CDR3 contains 13 residues. CDR3 protein: CASSSGLAREQFF. CDR3 DNA sequence: TGTGCCAGCAGCTCCGGACTAGCGCGTGAGCAGTTCTTC.

The V and J genes are TRBV7-9 and TRBJ2-1; possibly TRBD2 for D (6 bases). Between the trimmed V and J ends, which lost 7 bases and 8 bases, there was a span of 18 bases. Germline CDR1 reads SEHNR; CDR2 reads FQNEAQ (reference sequence). The CDR3 spans 14 residues. DNA for the CDR3: TGTGCCAGCACGGGCGGGGCGGTTCCGGATGAGCAGTTCTTC. It translates to CASTGGAVPDEQFF.

This sequence joins TRBV30 and TRBJ2-7; D is uncertain. This CDR3 region has 13 residues. CDR1 and CDR2 (germline): GTSNPN, SVGIG (reference sequence). Trimming took 1 base from V and 2 from J, leaving 9 bases between them. The CDR3 coding sequence is TGTGCCTGGAGTGGTTCCCTACCCTACGAGCAGTACTTC. It encodes CAWSGSLPYEQYF.

The chain has TRBV28 and TRBJ2-5; D is possibly TRBD1 (5 bases). CDR3 size: 14 residues. V was clipped by 3 bases and J by 4 bases, with 12 bases between them. Germline lookup yields CDR1 MDHEN and CDR2 SYDVKM. The CDR3 DNA reads as TGTGCCAGCAGTTTGCAGGGTAACGGAGAGACCCAGTACTTC. This encodes CASSLQGNGETQYF.